This section outlines one TCR beta chain sequence together with its context. Its antigen is not identified. The data belong to a study of Graves' ophthalmopathy and Graves' hyperthyroidism. Study-wide points: Most thyroid clonotypes expanded beyond 0.001 frequency were also found in blood.

PBMCs were isolated by Ficoll-Paque density gradient centrifugation, using roughly 10 ml of fresh peripheral blood as the starting material. As the template, RNA transcripts were used to amplify TCR beta CDR3 regions. Second-round multiplex PCR came after a first-round RT-PCR that employed HTBI primers. Each CDR3 protein gets one entry after TCRdb re-called the multiplex PCR reads with MiXCR. The sample has hundreds of thousands of distinct CDR3 sequences; around a fifth are singletons. The CDR3 spans 15 residues. Germline loops: CDR1 LNHDA, CDR2 SQIVND (reference sequence). Trimming cost V 5 bases and J 3 bases; bases outside gene matches: 6.

The sample taken for sequencing was peripheral blood. The TCR originated in a woman aged 45-65 years with Graves' ophthalmopathy. This chain links TRBV19 with TRBJ1-5, with 8 bases fitting TRBD1. For the CDR3, the DNA is TGTGCCAGTAGTCCCGAGGGACAGGACAATCAGCCCCAGCATTTT. Its protein is CASSPEGQDNQPQHF.